Each of the 10 T cell receptor beta chains below was sequenced from the same sample in a study of T cells in Graves' hyperthyroidism and ophthalmopathy. The CDR3 regions of TCR beta were amplified from RNA transcripts. RT-PCR in the first round (using the HTBI primer set) targeted the TCR CDR3. TCRdb passed the multiplex PCR reads through MiXCR, listing each CDR3 protein once. The data contain about 480,000 distinct CDR3 sequences, approximately 25% of them singletons. The sequenced sample consisted of blood. These receptors all stem from a woman aged 25-40 years with Graves' ophthalmopathy.

At least ten counts were recorded for this clonotype. V and J are TRBV19 and TRBJ1-1; the D is unclear. The germline V gene encodes CDR1 LNHDA and CDR2 SQIVND (reference sequence). CDR3 length: 14 residues. Trimming removed 5 bases at V and 1 base at J, with 11 bases between. DNA of the CDR3: TGTGCCAGTAGTGGAGGGTATCGGAACACTGAAGCTTTCTTT. This gives the protein CASSGGYRNTEAFF.

The rearrangement joins TRBV11-2 to TRBJ2-7; D unclear. This CDR3 has 14 residues. Trimming removed 3 bases at V and 3 bases at J, with 12 bases between. CDR1 is SGHAT and CDR2 is FQNNGV in the germline V gene. The CDR3 DNA sequence: TGTGCCAGCAGCTTTTTCTTCGGAGACTACGAGCAGTACTTC. This translates into CASSFFFGDYEQYF. The variable domain in full, completed from reference TRBV11-2 and TRBJ2-7, reads EAGVAQSPRYKIIEKRQSVAFWCNPISGHATLYWYQQILGQGPKLLIQFQNNGVVDDSQLPKDRFSAERLKGVDSTLKIQPAKLEDSAVYLCASSFFFGDYEQYFGPGTRLTVT.

This clonotype was seen more than once but under ten times. This chain links TRBV20-1 with TRBJ1-1; D is uncertain. Per the germline V gene, CDR1 is DFQATT and CDR2 is SNEGSKA (reference sequence). Trimming took off 3 bases at V and 1 base at J, with 12 bases between the two ends. This CDR3 comprises 14 residues. The CDR3 sequence is CSARAAHSNTEAFF. The DNA for the CDR3 is TGCAGTGCTAGGGCTGCCCATTCGAACACTGAAGCTTTCTTT.

This clonotype was recorded many times. The chain joins TRBV27 to TRBJ1-1, with 7 bases aligning to TRBD1. The trim removed 2 bases at V and 4 bases at J, leaving 4 bases unmatched. Germline V gene data show CDR1 as MNHEY and CDR2 as SMNVEV (reference sequence). The CDR3 totals 14 residues. The CDR3 spells CASSLTWDSTEAFF. DNA for the CDR3: TGTGCCAGCAGTTTAACTTGGGACAGCACTGAAGCTTTCTTT.

In its sample, this clonotype was seen many times. V and J are TRBV12-3 or TRBV12-4 and TRBJ2-7; D gene unclear. V shed 3 bases and J shed 3 bases, with 9 bases lying between them. The CDR3 is 13 amino acids. CDR3 residues: CASSFLGSYEQYF. CDR3 nucleotides: TGTGCCAGCAGTTTTTTGGGCAGCTACGAGCAGTACTTC.

V gene TRBV12-3 or TRBV12-4 combines with J gene TRBJ1-1, with TRBD1 identical over 7 bases. There are 18 residues in the CDR3. Trimming at V came to 6 bases and at J to 5 bases, leaving 21 bases not matched to a gene. The DNA of the CDR3 is TGTGCCAGCAGCCCCTCAAACCTCGCAGACAGGGAGGGGACTGAAGCTTTCTTT. Translating it yields CASSPSNLADREGTEAFF.

This clonotype has ten or more counts. The chain joins TRBV6-5 to TRBJ2-7; perhaps TRBD1 as D (6 bases). This CDR3 contains 12 residues. Germline values: CDR1 MNHEY, CDR2 SVGAGI. Trimming cost V 0 bases and J 9 bases, with 9 bases left between them. CDR3 loop: CASSYSGGGQYF. Here the CDR3 DNA reads TGTGCCAGCAGTTACTCAGGGGGTGGGCAGTACTTC.

The chain uses TRBV3-1 and TRBJ1-6; 7 bases are shared with TRBD1. Germline CDR1 is LGHDT and CDR2 is YNNKEL (reference sequence). V gave up 4 bases and J gave up 5 bases; unmatched junction bases: 5. The CDR3 covers 15 residues. CDR3 DNA: TGTGCCAGCAGCCGCCAGACAGGGAATAATTCACCCCTCCACTTT. Amino acids: CASSRQTGNNSPLHF.

In this sample, this clonotype turned up a few times. The V call is TRBV5-1, the J call TRBJ2-5; a possible D gene is TRBD1 (6 bases). This CDR3 contains 14 residues. Trimming took 2 bases from V and 2 from J, leaving 10 bases between them. CDR1 is SGHRS and CDR2 is YFSETQ in the germline V gene. The CDR3 coding sequence is TGCGCCAGCAGCTTCCAACAGGGTCAAGAGACCCAGTACTTC. Protein sequence: CASSFQQGQETQYF.

This clonotype was seen only a few times. The chain links TRBV20-1 to TRBJ1-2; D is ambiguous. The CDR3 has 13 amino acids. Germline lookup yields CDR1 DFQATT and CDR2 SNEGSKA (reference sequence). V lost 0 bases and J 1 base, leaving 6 bases between the germline ends. CDR3 sequence reads: CSARDADNYGYTF. CDR3 nucleotide sequence: TGCAGTGCTAGAGATGCTGATAACTATGGCTACACCTTC.